This TCR beta chain was documented in a study of T cell responses to AZD1222 COVID-19 vaccine. Clones were read by immunoSEQ multiplex PCR, and TCRdb kept only the in-frame ones, dropping some. The sample has more than 150,000 clones; just under 90% are singletons. This CDR3 spans 16 amino acids. From germline, CDR1 is SNHLY and CDR2 FYNNEI. Losses at the gene ends were 6 bases for V and 5 bases for J; bases not matched to a gene: 9. A remark on this clone: No antigen is known for it.

Points from the study as a whole: There were mostly white British donors and more females than males, and clonal diversity was possibly underestimated.

The rearrangement joins TRBV2 to TRBJ1-6; 8 bases map to TRBD1. The sample was peripheral blood, taken on day 0 of AZD1222 vaccination. The sequence came from an adult in good health. The CDR3 is CASRRPSTGDNSPLHF. The CDR3 DNA reads TGTGCCAGCAGGAGGCCGTCGACAGGGGATAATTCACCCCTCCACTTT.